This record looks at one TCR beta chain sequence and its context. 60 Vbeta and 13 Jbeta primers were used in PCR. Produced via immunoSEQ multiplex PCR; TCRdb's table is partial and in-frame only. The profile shows about 180,000 clones, around 80% of them singletons. This sample is part of a study of cytomegalovirus exposure and HLA in healthy donors. CDR3 length equals 14 residues. Germline V gene sequence: CDR1 MDHEN, CDR2 SYDVKM. The V end was cut by 5 bases, the J end by 3 bases, with 13 bases between. V usage is TRBV28 and J usage is TRBJ1-2; tentatively, D is TRBD1 (5 bases). The source material was PBMCs. This TCR came from a woman in her fifties or sixties in good health and CMV-seronegative. As DNA, the CDR3 is TGTGCCAGCAGTCCCACAGGAGCCGACTATGGCTACACCTTC. It yields the protein CASSPTGADYGYTF.